These 26 T cell receptor beta chains were sequenced from one sample in a study of T cells in Graves' hyperthyroidism and ophthalmopathy (dated by TCRdb to between 2019 and 2020). Library preparation employed multiplex PCR. The sequencer listed for this sample is Illumina HiSeq 2000. Amplification of TCR beta CDR3 regions was carried out from RNA transcripts. For the first round of RT-PCR on the TCR CDR3, the HTBI primer set was used together with the Qiagen OneStep RT-PCR kit. TCRdb reworked the public reads: Q25 trimming with fastp, MiXCR clone assembly, productive beta chains retained. Rows are combined by CDR3 protein, so each entry shows the most common genes and DNA. Within this sample are some 600,000 distinct CDR3 sequences, with approximately 14% of them counted one time only. Of the sample, under 7% falls within the top ten clones. The sample taken for sequencing was blood. The receptor set was obtained from a woman aged 25 to 39 with Graves' hyperthyroidism that later progressed to Graves' ophthalmopathy.

The J gene is TRBJ1-1, the V gene TRBV11-3; possible D gene TRBD1, 5 bases. V lost 2 bases to trimming and J lost 5 bases, with 9 bases between them. Germline loops: CDR1 SGHNT, CDR2 YENEEA. The CDR3 covers 13 residues. This CDR3 is CASSLFKGTEAFF. The CDR3 region has the DNA TGTGCCAGCAGCTTATTCAAGGGGACTGAAGCTTTCTTT. Supplemented by reference TRBV11-3 and TRBJ1-1, the full variable domain reads EAGVVQSPRYKIIEKKQPVAFWCNPISGHNTLYWYLQNLGQGPELLIRYENEEAVDDSQLPKDRFSAERLKGVDSTLKIQPAELGDSAVYLCASSLFKGTEAFFGQGTRLTVV.

This clonotype was recorded at least ten times. The rearrangement links TRBV10-3 to TRBJ1-5; 10 bases agree with TRBD1. The CDR3 totals 16 residues. J was trimmed by 5 bases and V by 0 bases; bases with no gene match: 4. Germline CDR1 is ENHRY and CDR2 is SYGVKD. As DNA, the CDR3 is TGTGCCATCAGTGAGTCGGGACAGGGGAAGCATCAGCCCCAGCATTTT. Translated, it gives CAISESGQGKHQPQHF.

The chain has TRBV3-1 and TRBJ2-1; perhaps D is TRBD1 or TRBD2 (5 bases each). CDR1 is LGHDT, CDR2 YNNKEL, per germline (reference sequence). CDR3 size: 14 residues. Trimming cost V 4 bases and J 7 bases, with 14 bases left between them. The CDR3 region has the DNA TGTGCCAGCAGCCTCCGCTTAGGGGAGAATGAGCAGTTCTTC. This codes for CASSLRLGENEQFF.

This clonotype was counted at least ten times. The rearrangement uses TRBV6-5 and TRBJ2-5; D might be TRBD2 (6 bases). Germline V gives CDR1 MNHEY, CDR2 SVGAGI. V was shortened by 0 bases and J by 5 bases, with 13 bases between the two germline ends. This CDR3 spans 15 amino acids. The CDR3 is CASSYSGGTRETQYF. CDR3 coding DNA: TGTGCCAGCAGTTACTCGGGCGGGACCCGGGAGACCCAGTACTTC.

Concerning this clonotype itself: A much bigger clone sits one base away, suggesting this may be a read error. The V call is TRBV9, the J call TRBJ2-7; the D gene is possibly TRBD2 (5 bases). The germline V gene has CDR1 SGDLS and CDR2 YYNGEE. This CDR3 contains 15 residues. The CDR3 nucleotides are TGTGTCAGCAGCGTAGAGGGCGGACGATCCTACGAGCAGTACTTC. As protein: CVSSVEGGRSYEQYF.

In this sample, this clonotype turned up many times. The V and J genes are TRBV7-9 and TRBJ2-7, with D perhaps being TRBD1 or TRBD2 (7 bases each). Germline CDR1 is SEHNR and CDR2 is FQNEAQ (reference sequence). This CDR3 contains 16 residues. V was clipped by 5 bases and J by 4 bases, with 21 bases between them. CDR3 region: CASSLQGGTAEYEQYF. CDR3 nucleotide sequence: TGTGCCAGCAGCCTACAGGGAGGGACAGCGGAGTACGAGCAGTACTTC.

This chain joins TRBV6-5 and TRBJ2-1, with D tentatively TRBD1 (6 bases). Germline CDR1 and CDR2: MNHEY and SVGAGI. This CDR3 has 18 residues. V was shortened by 2 bases and J by 3 bases, with 20 bases between the two germline ends. The CDR3 sequence is CASSYPSGVTGSYNEQFF. The DNA of the CDR3 is TGTGCCAGCAGTTACCCATCAGGAGTAACAGGGAGCTACAATGAGCAGTTCTTC.

This clonotype was seen only a few times. The J gene is TRBJ1-2, the V gene TRBV9, with D possibly being TRBD1 (6 bases). The CDR3 sequence is 14 residues long. Germline assignment: CDR1 SGDLS and CDR2 YYNGEE. V lost 2 bases and J 2 bases, leaving 10 bases between the germline ends. CDR3 in amino acids: CASSVAGVNYGYTF. DNA of the CDR3: TGTGCCAGCAGCGTTGCAGGGGTAAACTATGGCTACACCTTC.

This clonotype was seen a few times. The chain employs TRBV20-1 and TRBJ1-5; 7 nucleotides align to TRBD1. Germline V gives CDR1 DFQATT, CDR2 SNEGSKA (reference sequence). The CDR3 length is 15 residues. Unmatched junction bases numbered 11, after V lost 5 bases and J lost 4 bases. CDR3 sequence reads: CSAAEGTAYNQPQHF. As DNA, the CDR3 is TGCAGTGCTGCAGAAGGGACAGCTTATAATCAGCCCCAGCATTTT.

This clonotype was recorded once. Being one base from a much bigger clone, this may be a read error. The V call is TRBV20-1, the J call TRBJ2-7, with TRBD1 matching 7 bases. Germline V gene lookup returns CDR1 DFQATT and CDR2 SNEGSKA (reference sequence). This CDR3 has 12 residues. Written as DNA, the CDR3 is TGCAGTGCTTCGACAGGGACCTACGATCAGTACTTC. Protein: CSASTGTYDQYF.

This clonotype was recorded at least ten times. This chain links TRBV18 with TRBJ2-3; the D is unclear. CDR1 and CDR2 (germline): KGHSH, LQKENI. Between the trimmed V and J ends, which lost 6 bases and 6 bases, there was a span of 13 bases. This CDR3 comprises 13 residues. CDR3: CASSAMVSDTQYF. The CDR3 coding sequence is TGTGCCAGCTCCGCGATGGTCTCGGATACGCAGTATTTT.

This chain connects TRBV11-2 to TRBJ2-7; TRBD2 aligns across 9 bases. The CDR3 sequence is 14 residues long. The trim removed 2 bases at V and 4 bases at J, leaving 3 bases unmatched. Germline assignment: CDR1 SGHAT and CDR2 FQNNGV. The CDR3 DNA reads TGTGCCAGCAGCTTAAATCTAGCGGGATACGAGCAGTACTTC. It translates to CASSLNLAGYEQYF.

To note about this clonotype: This may come from a read error, since a much larger clone is one base off. The V call is TRBV11-1, the J call TRBJ2-2, with D possibly being TRBD1 or TRBD2 (5 bases each). Germline CDR1 SGHAT, CDR2 FQDESV (reference sequence). The CDR3 runs to 12 residues. CDR3 coding DNA: TGTGCCAGCAGCTTAGTCGTGGGGGAGCTGCTTTTT. It specifies CASSLVVGELLF.

This clonotype has ten or more counts. The rearrangement joins TRBV20-1 to TRBJ1-6; D is perhaps TRBD1 (5 bases). Trimming pared 6 bases from V and 3 bases from J, leaving 24 bases between. The CDR3 covers 18 residues. Germline assignment: CDR1 DFQATT and CDR2 SNEGSKA (reference sequence). The CDR3 reads CSARSPSETDFYNSPLHF. CDR3 DNA sequence: TGCAGTGCAAGGTCCCCCTCCGAGACAGATTTCTATAATTCACCCCTCCACTTT.

This clonotype was observed a handful of times. This chain links TRBV27 with TRBJ2-1; TRBD2 agrees at 14 bases. CDR1 MNHEY and CDR2 SMNVEV come from the germline V gene (reference sequence). With V trimmed by 1 base and J by 9 bases, 5 bases remained unmatched. CDR3 size: 16 residues. Here the CDR3 reads CASSLYLGTSGSEQFF. The DNA of the CDR3 is TGTGCCAGCAGTTTATATCTCGGGACTAGCGGGAGTGAGCAGTTCTTC.

This clonotype was detected many times. CDR3 sequence: CASRKTGGMGETQYF. The CDR3 DNA follows: TGTGCCAGCAGAAAAACAGGGGGCATGGGAGAGACCCAGTACTTC. The genes are TRBV28 and TRBJ2-5, with 9 bases lining up with TRBD1. The CDR3 is 15 amino acids. The germline V gene encodes CDR1 MDHEN and CDR2 SYDVKM. The junction had 9 bases not matched to a gene; V was cut back by 6 bases and J by 4 bases.

Ten or more counts support this clonotype. The rearrangement joins TRBV2 to TRBJ2-6; D not resolved. This CDR3 has 19 amino acids. Between the trimmed V and J ends, which lost 7 bases and 0 bases, there was a span of 22 bases. Germline CDR1 reads SNHLY; CDR2 reads FYNNEI. DNA for the CDR3: TGTGCCAGCATCTACCCCTCCGGGCTTTATAGCTCTGGGGCCAACGTCCTGACTTTC. This encodes CASIYPSGLYSSGANVLTF.

The chain recombines TRBV19 with TRBJ2-3, with D maybe TRBD2 (6 bases). The CDR3 is 15 residues long. The germline gives CDR1 LNHDA, CDR2 SQIVND (reference sequence). Deletions cut 3 bases from V and 5 bases from J, with 15 bases between. As DNA, the CDR3 is TGTGCCAGTAGTATGATCGGGGGAGTCAAAGATACGCAGTATTTT. Translating gives CASSMIGGVKDTQYF.

This clonotype was observed at least ten times. The J gene is TRBJ2-3, the V gene TRBV7-2; possible D gene TRBD1, 7 bases. The CDR3 loop spans 16 amino acids. CDR1 is SGHTA and CDR2 is FQGNSA in the germline V gene. V lost 1 base to trimming and J lost 3 bases, with 14 bases between them. The CDR3 DNA reads TGTGCCAGCAGCTTAGTAGGGGGCGCGGGAACAGATACGCAGTATTTT. Amino acids: CASSLVGGAGTDTQYF.

This clonotype was seen only a few times. The rearrangement uses TRBV19 and TRBJ2-3; D might be TRBD2 (6 bases). The germline V gene has CDR1 LNHDA and CDR2 SQIVND (reference sequence). The CDR3 is made up of 15 amino acids. The V gene lost 1 base and the J gene lost 4 bases, with 12 bases spanning the gap. The CDR3 DNA is TGTGCCAGTAGTATAGGACTAGAGATATCAGATACGCAGTATTTT. It codes for CASSIGLEISDTQYF.

The chain has TRBV4-1 and TRBJ2-5; D remains ambiguous. The V gene's germline CDR1 is MGHRA and CDR2 YSYEKL. Deletions cut 1 base from V and 2 bases from J, with 11 bases between. The CDR3 is 15 residues long. The CDR3 here is CASSQGFSSQETQYF. CDR3 in DNA: TGCGCCAGCAGCCAAGGGTTTAGCTCGCAAGAGACCCAGTACTTC.

This clonotype was recorded at least ten times. The chain joins TRBV6-2 or TRBV6-3 to TRBJ1-1, with 8 nucleotides matching TRBD1. The V gene's germline CDR1 is MNHEY and CDR2 SVGEGT. The CDR3 has 17 residues. The V gene end was trimmed by 4 bases and the J gene end by 3 bases; junction bases not matched to a gene: 13. The CDR3 reads CASSSRSQGAVYTEAFF. Written as DNA, the CDR3 is TGTGCCAGCAGTTCTCGTTCGCAGGGGGCAGTTTACACTGAAGCTTTCTTT.

A few counts support this clonotype. This chain connects TRBV12-3 or TRBV12-4 to TRBJ2-7, with D unclear. CDR3 length: 13 residues. V gave up 7 bases and J gave up 4 bases, with 14 bases separating them. The CDR3 sequence: CASTSGLGYEQYF. The CDR3 DNA follows: TGTGCCAGCACCTCAGGCTTAGGATACGAGCAGTACTTC.

This clonotype turned up a few times. The V and J genes are TRBV20-1 and TRBJ2-3, with D unclear. With 1 base removed from V and 0 bases from J, the gap between germline ends came to 2 bases. The CDR3 covers 12 residues. Germline V gives CDR1 DFQATT, CDR2 SNEGSKA (reference sequence). CDR3 sequence (DNA): TGCAGTGCTAGAGTAAGCACAGATACGCAGTATTTT. It yields the protein CSARVSTDTQYF.

This clonotype was seen a few times. The chain combines TRBV4-1 with TRBJ1-3; 7 nucleotides match TRBD1. Germline trimming cut 5 bases from V and 4 bases from J; bases unmatched to any gene: 2. Germline V gene lookup returns CDR1 MGHRA and CDR2 YSYEKL. CDR3 size: 13 residues. The CDR3 here is CASSDRVGNTIYF. The CDR3 DNA sequence: TGCGCCAGCAGCGACAGGGTCGGAAACACCATATATTTT.

Comments on this clonotype: Just one base apart from a much larger clone, this may be a read error. The rearrangement joins TRBV7-2 to TRBJ2-7, with 8 bases fitting TRBD1. Germline-derived CDR1 and CDR2 are SGHTA and FQGNSA. This CDR3 is built from 13 residues. The CDR3 DNA reads as TGTGCCAGCAGCAAGGACAGGGCCTACGAGCGGTACTTC. As protein: CASSKDRAYERYF. Full variable domain (remainder filled in from reference TRBV7-2 and TRBJ2-7): GAGVSQSPSNKVTEKGKDVELRCDPISGHTALYWYRQSLGQGLEFLIYFQGNSAPDKSGLPSDRFSAERTGGSVSTLTIQRTQQEDSAVYLCASSKDRAYERYFGPGTRLTVT.